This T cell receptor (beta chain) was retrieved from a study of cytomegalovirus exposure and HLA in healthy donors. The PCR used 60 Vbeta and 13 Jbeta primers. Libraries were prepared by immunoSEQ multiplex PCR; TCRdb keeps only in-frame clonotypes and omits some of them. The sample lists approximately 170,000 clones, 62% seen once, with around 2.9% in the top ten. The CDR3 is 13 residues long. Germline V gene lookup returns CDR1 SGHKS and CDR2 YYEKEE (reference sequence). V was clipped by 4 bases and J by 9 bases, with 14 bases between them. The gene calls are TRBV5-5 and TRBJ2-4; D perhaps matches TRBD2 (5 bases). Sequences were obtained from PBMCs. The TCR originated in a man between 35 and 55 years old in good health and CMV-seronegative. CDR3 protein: CASSELLGGIQYF. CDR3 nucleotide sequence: TGTGCCAGCAGCGAACTACTAGGAGGCATTCAGTACTTC.